This T cell receptor beta chain was identified in a study of neoadjuvant anti-PD-1 for oral cavity cancer. The germline V and J ends were trimmed by 8 bases and 1 base, with 14 bases remaining between them. The CDR3 sequence is 13 residues long. From germline, CDR1 is GTSNPN and CDR2 SVGIG (reference sequence). Study outcomes and limitations: Higher pretreatment blood Treg/Th17 ratios correlated with higher pretreatment blood and lower post-treatment tumor TCRbeta clonality.

Regarding time point: after neoadjuvant nivolumab, at surgical resection. The repertoire was sequenced with immunoSEQ multiplex PCR; TCRdb's copy has only in-frame clones and lacks some. The sample carries 65,000 to 70,000 clones, about 86% recorded once. For this clone: Its specificity is unknown.

This chain links TRBV30 with TRBJ1-1; TRBD1 might be the D (6 bases). The source of this sequence is a person aged 35 to 85 with oral cavity squamous cell carcinoma. Here the sequenced sample was PBMCs, taken after nivolumab (anti-PD-1) treatment. The CDR3 DNA reads TGTGCCGGACAGAGGGGACGGAACACTGAAGCTTTCTTT. It yields the protein CAGQRGRNTEAFF.